One and the same sample provided the 31 T cell receptor beta chains below, sequenced in a study of T cell responses to AZD1222 COVID-19 vaccine. Produced via immunoSEQ multiplex PCR; TCRdb's table is partial and in-frame only. The sample lists under 20,000 clones, roughly 76% occurring once. This specimen consisted of peripheral blood, obtained 28 days after the second AZD1222 dose. The source is an adult who received the AZD1222 COVID-19 vaccine.

The V call is TRBV7-2, the J call TRBJ1-2; D not resolved. The V gene lost 5 bases and the J gene lost 8 bases, with 21 bases spanning the gap. The CDR3 consists of 15 residues. Germline CDR1 and CDR2: SGHTA and FQGNSA. The CDR3 reads CASSPLISGPGGYTF. Here the CDR3 DNA reads TGTGCCAGCAGCCCGCTTATTTCTGGGCCGGGGGGCTACACCTTC.

The chain couples TRBV11-2 to TRBJ2-7; D uncertain. In germline, CDR1 is SGHAT, CDR2 FQNNGV. V was shortened by 3 bases and J by 1 base, with 4 bases between the two germline ends. The length of the CDR3 is 12 residues. This CDR3 reads CASSFRSYEQYF. CDR3 DNA sequence: TGTGCCAGCAGCTTCCGGTCCTACGAGCAGTACTTC.

The count of this clone is one. The DNA of the CDR3 is TGTGCCATCCGGCCGGACAGGGATGATCAGCCCCAGCATTTT. Its protein product is CAIRPDRDDQPQHF. This chain links TRBV10-3 with TRBJ1-5, with TRBD1 matching over 8 bases. Germline V gives CDR1 ENHRY, CDR2 SYGVKD. This CDR3 is 14 amino acids long. With V trimmed by 8 bases and J by 5 bases, 8 bases remained unmatched.

The chain has TRBV3-1 (or the pseudogene TRBV3-2) and TRBJ1-2; 10 positions match TRBD1. After removal of 3 bases from V and 6 bases from J, the junction contained 7 bases not matched to a gene. The CDR3 runs 15 residues. Germline CDR1 reads LGHDT; CDR2 reads YNNKEL (reference sequence). The CDR3 region is CASSQLRTGGNGYTF. In DNA form, the CDR3 reads TGTGCCAGCAGCCAGCTTAGGACAGGGGGTAATGGCTACACCTTC.

The gene calls are TRBV5-5 and TRBJ1-4; possibly TRBD1 for D (6 bases). Between the trimmed V and J ends, which lost 0 bases and 8 bases, there was a span of 17 bases. In germline, CDR1 is SGHKS, CDR2 YYEKEE (reference sequence). This CDR3 contains 16 residues. The CDR3 is CASSLEPPQGFEKLFF. The DNA for the CDR3 is TGTGCCAGCAGCTTGGAGCCACCACAGGGTTTCGAAAAACTGTTTTTT.

The gene calls are TRBV5-1 and TRBJ2-1; 10 positions agree with TRBD1. J gave up 13 bases and V 2 bases, and 12 bases lay outside the gene matches. The CDR3 has 15 amino acids. CDR1 is SGHRS and CDR2 is YFSETQ in the germline V gene. CDR3 DNA sequence: TGCGCCAGCAGCTTCCGACAGGGGGCAGGTTACATACAGTTCTTC. Protein sequence: CASSFRQGAGYIQFF. The full variable domain, with the rest looked up from reference TRBV5-1 and TRBJ2-1, is KAGVTQTPRYLIKTRGQQVTLSCSPISGHRSVSWYQQTPGQGLQFLFEYFSETQRNKGNFPGRFSGRQFSNSRSEMNVSTLELGDSALYLCASSFRQGAGYIQFFGPGTRLTVL.

The chain has TRBV29-1 and TRBJ1-2, with a tentative D call TRBD1 (5 bases). The ends were cut back, 8 bases at V and 8 bases at J, with 21 bases in the middle. This CDR3 is built from 13 residues. CDR1 is SQVTM, CDR2 ANQGSEA, per germline. Written as DNA, the CDR3 is TGCAGCATCGGACCAGGGTTCTCAAACGGCTACACCTTC. It yields the protein CSIGPGFSNGYTF.

The gene calls are TRBV5-1 and TRBJ2-7; 9 nucleotides match TRBD1. CDR1 and CDR2 (germline): SGHRS, YFSETQ. This CDR3 has 15 residues. V was pared by 4 bases and J by 5 bases, with 10 bases of the junction left unmatched. This CDR3 reads CASSRSGTGPDEQYF. The CDR3 DNA reads TGCGCCAGCAGCCGGAGCGGGACAGGGCCAGACGAGCAGTACTTC.

The chain links TRBV7-3 to TRBJ2-2; D is perhaps TRBD1 (7 bases). V lost 5 bases and J lost 9, with 19 bases in between. This CDR3 contains 15 residues. Per the germline V gene, CDR1 is SGHTA and CDR2 is FQGTGA. CDR3 region: CASSLSGGLGRELFF. The DNA for the CDR3 is TGTGCCAGCAGCCTCTCAGGGGGGCTCGGCCGGGAGCTGTTTTTT.

The chain is built from TRBV30 and TRBJ2-1, with a possible D match to TRBD2 (5 bases). Germline V lookup: CDR1 GTSNPN, CDR2 SVGIG (reference sequence). The CDR3 has 12 residues. With 4 bases removed from V and 5 bases from J, the gap between germline ends came to 9 bases. CDR3 amino acids: CAWTSYDNEQFF. CDR3 nucleotides: TGTGCCTGGACTAGCTACGACAATGAGCAGTTCTTC.

V usage is TRBV6-5 and J usage is TRBJ2-5; D may be TRBD1 or TRBD2 (5 bases each). Deletions cut 6 bases from V and 5 bases from J, with 10 bases between. The germline V gene has CDR1 MNHEY and CDR2 SVGAGI. The CDR3 is 12 amino acids. The CDR3 loop is CASRGTLETQYF. In DNA form, the CDR3 reads TGTGCCAGCAGGGGGACGTTGGAGACCCAGTACTTC.

This chain connects TRBV4-3 to TRBJ2-1; 10 nucleotides line up with TRBD2. The CDR3 is 21 residues long. Germline CDR1 LGHNA, CDR2 YSLEER. With V trimmed by 0 bases and J by 6 bases, 20 bases remained unmatched. DNA for the CDR3: TGCGCCAGCAGCCAAGATAGACACGGACGAGTCAGCGGGGGGGCCCTCAATGAGCAGTTCTTC. Amino acid sequence: CASSQDRHGRVSGGALNEQFF.

The chain joins TRBV19 to TRBJ2-2; D remains unclear. Trimming shortened V by 7 bases and J by 4 bases, and 7 bases separated the two germline ends. Per the germline V gene, CDR1 is LNHDA and CDR2 is SQIVND (reference sequence). The CDR3 totals 12 residues. CDR3 DNA sequence: TGTGCCAGTAATATCGCCACCGGGGAGCTGTTTTTT. Its translation: CASNIATGELFF.

This clone appeared once. The rearrangement uses TRBV7-6 and TRBJ1-4; TRBD1 aligns across 9 bases. The germline V gene has CDR1 SGHVS and CDR2 FNYEAQ. This CDR3 has 19 residues. Trimming at V came to 5 bases and at J to 0 bases, leaving 13 bases not matched to a gene. The DNA of the CDR3 is TGTGCCAGCAGCATCGGGACAGGGCACTTCGTTGCAACTAATGAAAAACTGTTTTTT. Amino acid sequence: CASSIGTGHFVATNEKLFF.

The genes are TRBV21-1 and TRBJ2-1; the table names TRBD2, a call not compared with the DNA. TRBV21-1 is a listed pseudogene. This CDR3 has 15 amino acids. The CDR3 reads CASSKPGLVYNEQFF. Written as DNA, the CDR3 is TGTGCCAGCAGCAAACCGGGACTAGTCTACAATGAGCAGTTCTTC.

The genes are TRBV28 and TRBJ1-2; D unclear. Germline CDR1 and CDR2: MDHEN and SYDVKM. Trimming removed 6 bases at V and 1 base at J, with 12 bases between. The CDR3 contains 14 residues. CDR3 DNA: TGTGCCAGCAGCCCTGGGGAGGTTAACTATGGCTACACCTTC. Protein: CASSPGEVNYGYTF.

The genes are TRBV29-1 and TRBJ1-1; D is unresolved. CDR1 is SQVTM, CDR2 ANQGSEA, per germline. Trimming shortened V by 2 bases and J by 0 bases, and 7 bases separated the two germline ends. The CDR3 is 13 amino acids. The CDR3 is CSVEFRLNTEAFF. CDR3 sequence (DNA): TGCAGCGTTGAATTTCGGCTGAACACTGAAGCTTTCTTT.

The chain links TRBV5-6 to TRBJ1-1; 9 bases are shared with TRBD1. The CDR3 length is 18 residues. Germline-derived CDR1 and CDR2 are SGHDT and YYEEEE. Trimming cost V 0 bases and J 4 bases; bases outside gene matches: 13. CDR3 residues: CASSLALGQGTIGTEAFF. CDR3 in DNA: TGTGCCAGCAGCTTGGCCCTCGGACAGGGGACTATAGGCACTGAAGCTTTCTTT. Complete variable domain (other parts from reference TRBV5-6 and TRBJ1-1): DAGVTQSPTHLIKTRGQQVTLRCSPKSGHDTVSWYQQALGQGPQFIFQYYEEEERQRGNFPDRFSGHQFPNYSSELNVNALLLGDSALYLCASSLALGQGTIGTEAFFGQGTRLTVV.

The V call is TRBV2, the J call TRBJ1-4; tentative D call: TRBD1 (6 bases). This CDR3 has 14 residues. Germline V CDR1 and CDR2: SNHLY, FYNNEI. The germline V and J ends were trimmed by 6 bases and 4 bases, with 12 bases remaining between them. Here the CDR3 reads CASSETGHNEKLFF. The CDR3 nucleotides are TGTGCCAGCAGCGAGACAGGACATAATGAAAAACTGTTTTTT.

In DNA, the CDR3 is TGTGCTAGTGCGGACGGACAGGGGGCGCGTACCCAGCTTATGAACACTGAAGCTTTCTTT. Translated: CASADGQGARTQLMNTEAFF. The chain combines TRBV12-5 with TRBJ1-1; 11 bases fit TRBD1. Germline CDR1 reads LGHNT; CDR2 reads FRNRAP. This CDR3 comprises 20 residues. Trimming at V came to 7 bases and at J to 0 bases, leaving 19 bases not matched to a gene.

The J gene is TRBJ1-2, the V gene TRBV5-1; perhaps TRBD1 as D (5 bases). Germline CDR1 SGHRS, CDR2 YFSETQ. Trimming pared 0 bases from V and 5 bases from J, leaving 11 bases between. This CDR3 is 14 amino acids long. For the CDR3, the DNA is TGCGCCAGCAGCTTGGGGGGGACGGATTATGGCTACACCTTC. Translation gives CASSLGGTDYGYTF.

This clone was observed a handful of times. The chain is built from TRBV11-2 and TRBJ2-1; D remains unclear. Trimming removed 0 bases at V and 9 bases at J, with 12 bases between. In germline, CDR1 is SGHAT, CDR2 FQNNGV. The CDR3 length is 14 residues. The CDR3 nucleotides are TGTGCCAGCAGCTTAGATCTAGTTAGAGGTGAGCAGTTCTTC. Its protein is CASSLDLVRGEQFF.

This clone was seen a single time. The rearrangement uses TRBV7-9 and TRBJ1-1; D not certain. CDR3 size: 15 residues. V shed 2 bases and J shed 3 bases, with 13 bases lying between them. CDR1 is SEHNR, CDR2 FQNEAQ, per germline (reference sequence). CDR3 in DNA: TGTGCCAGCAGCTTAATCATCAAGCGGGACACTGAAGCTTTCTTT. Its translation is CASSLIIKRDTEAFF.

In its sample, this clone is medium-sized. The chain combines TRBV27 with TRBJ2-1, with unresolved D. This CDR3 is 16 amino acids long. CDR1 and CDR2 (germline): MNHEY, SMNVEV (reference sequence). V was trimmed by 3 bases and J by 0 bases, leaving 12 bases between them. The CDR3 nucleotides are TGTGCCAGCAGTTTGGGTAGTCCGGACTCCTACAATGAGCAGTTCTTC. Translated: CASSLGSPDSYNEQFF.

The chain combines TRBV4-3 with TRBJ1-3; no definite D call. V gave up 1 base and J gave up 0 bases, with 4 bases separating them. The CDR3 consists of 14 residues. In germline, CDR1 is LGHNA, CDR2 YSLEER. The DNA for the CDR3 is TGCGCCAGCAGCCAAGGACACTCTGGAAACACCATATATTTT. Translation: CASSQGHSGNTIYF.

J is TRBJ2-7 and V is TRBV5-1, with a possible D match to TRBD2 (6 bases). The germline V gene encodes CDR1 SGHRS and CDR2 YFSETQ. V lost 2 bases and J lost 3, with 12 bases in between. CDR3 length: 14 residues. CDR3 bases: TGCGCCAGCAGCTTCCTAGCGCAAGACTACGAGCAGTACTTC. Translation gives CASSFLAQDYEQYF.

V and J are TRBV23-1 and TRBJ2-7; perhaps TRBD1 as D (6 bases). TRBV23-1 is sorted into the ORF group, with uncertain function. Between the trimmed V and J ends, which lost 0 bases and 3 bases, there was a span of 12 bases. The CDR3 has 15 amino acids. Written as DNA, the CDR3 is TGCGCCAGCAGTCAATCGACAGGATCTCTCTACGAGCAGTACTTC. Protein sequence: CASSQSTGSLYEQYF.

CDR3 DNA: TGTGCCAGTAGTATTACGGGAGGAGCATCACCCCTCCACTTT. Translating gives CASSITGGASPLHF. The chain combines TRBV19 with TRBJ1-6; D remains ambiguous. V lost 3 bases, J lost 10 bases, and 13 bases lay in between. CDR3 length: 14 residues. Germline V gives CDR1 LNHDA, CDR2 SQIVND (reference sequence).

The V call is TRBV2, the J call TRBJ1-5; no definite D call. Germline V lookup: CDR1 SNHLY, CDR2 FYNNEI. There are 13 residues in the CDR3. Deletions cut 4 bases from V and 2 bases from J, with 6 bases between. CDR3 nucleotide sequence: TGTGCCAGCAGTGTGTATGGCAATCAGCCCCAGCATTTT. It specifies CASSVYGNQPQHF.

V usage is TRBV29-1 and J usage is TRBJ2-4, with 7 bases fitting TRBD1. Per germline, CDR1 SQVTM and CDR2 ANQGSEA. V shed 1 base, J shed 5 bases, and the junction held 8 bases outside the gene matches. The CDR3 is 15 residues long. CDR3 sequence reads: CSVEGDSRTQNIQYF. For the CDR3, the DNA is TGCAGCGTTGAAGGGGACAGCCGGACCCAAAACATTCAGTACTTC. Together with reference TRBV29-1 and TRBJ2-4, the CDR3 gives the full variable domain: SAVISQKPSRDICQRGTSLTIQCQVDSQVTMMFWYRQQPGQSLTLIATANQGSEATYESGFVIDKFPISRPNLTFSTLTVSNMSPEDSSIYLCSVEGDSRTQNIQYFGAGTRLSVL.

The genes are TRBV2 and TRBJ2-3; tentative D call: TRBD2 (6 bases). The CDR3 is made up of 14 amino acids. The V gene's germline CDR1 is SNHLY and CDR2 FYNNEI. V gave up 5 bases and J gave up 4 bases, with 13 bases separating them. For the CDR3, the DNA is TGTGCCAGCAGTTCTCTGACTAGTGCAGATACGCAGTATTTT. Protein sequence: CASSSLTSADTQYF.